The text below deals with one T cell receptor beta chain. Method: immunoSEQ multiplex PCR; TCRdb's copy keeps in-frame clones and lacks some. The sample has roughly 100,000 clones; roughly 91% are singletons. Germline V lookup: CDR1 SGHDT, CDR2 YYEEEE. V lost 6 bases, J lost 7 bases, and 8 bases stayed unmatched. This CDR3 has 14 amino acids. The entry originates in a study of control samples from healthy donors and cancer patients. The sequenced sample was PBMCs. The rearrangement links TRBV5-6 to TRBJ2-7, with TRBD1 matching over 12 bases. The clonotype comes from a man between 60 and 75 years old with lung cancer. In DNA, the CDR3 is TGTGCCAGCACCAGGGACAGGGGGCGCAGGGAGCAGTACTTC. Translation: CASTRDRGRREQYF.